This note documents a single T cell receptor (beta chain) sequence. This CDR3 is built from 14 residues. V was clipped by 0 bases and J by 2 bases; unmatched bases: 1. Germline CDR1 reads MNHEY; CDR2 reads SVGAGI. The data are from a study of T cell changes during pregnancy in multiple sclerosis. The repertoire was sequenced with immunoSEQ multiplex PCR; TCRdb's copy has only in-frame clones and lacks some. The table lists some 30,000 clones, 91% of them singletons. The chain uses TRBV6-5 and TRBJ2-7, with 7 bases lining up with TRBD1. Sequences were derived from CD8+ T cells from peripheral blood mononuclear cells, sampled in the second trimester of pregnancy. The source is a female donor in good health, enrolled as a control in a pregnancy study. DNA for the CDR3: TGTGCCAGCAGTTACTCGGGACAGCCCTACGAGCAGTACTTC. This gives the protein CASSYSGQPYEQYF.